This TCR beta chain came from a study of shared clonotypes between healthy human individuals. Per germline, CDR1 MNHEY and CDR2 SMNVEV (reference sequence). V was trimmed by 0 bases and J by 0 bases, leaving 11 bases between them. The CDR3 totals 17 residues. Method: immunoSEQ multiplex PCR; TCRdb's copy keeps in-frame clones and lacks some. The sample consists of some 360,000 clones, around four fifths of them appearing once. All participating donors were Caucasian adults from Nashville, Tennessee. Of note for this clone: Antigen: not known.

Study-level results: Even with large depth, rarefaction showed that sorted-subset sequencing was incomplete.

The source of this sequence is a man aged 30-40 years in good health. This chain connects TRBV27 to TRBJ2-2; a weak D match, TRBD2 (6 bases). The material sequenced was memory CD4+ T cells sorted from blood. Subset denoted: CD45RA-negative fraction. This chain's CDR3 is CASSLSPRLANTGELFF. DNA of the CDR3: TGTGCCAGCAGTTTATCTCCGCGACTAGCGAACACCGGGGAGCTGTTTTTT.